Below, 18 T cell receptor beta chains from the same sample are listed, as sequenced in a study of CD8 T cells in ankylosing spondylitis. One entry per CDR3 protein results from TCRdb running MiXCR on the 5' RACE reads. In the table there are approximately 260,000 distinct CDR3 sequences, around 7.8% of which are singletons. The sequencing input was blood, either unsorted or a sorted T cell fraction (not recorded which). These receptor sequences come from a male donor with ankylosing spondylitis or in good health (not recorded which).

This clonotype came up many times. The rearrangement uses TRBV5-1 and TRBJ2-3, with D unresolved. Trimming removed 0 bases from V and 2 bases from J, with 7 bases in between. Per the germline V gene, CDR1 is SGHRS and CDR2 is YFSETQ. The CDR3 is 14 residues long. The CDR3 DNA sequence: TGCGCCAGCAGCTTGGAAACCTACACAGATACGCAGTATTTT. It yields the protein CASSLETYTDTQYF.

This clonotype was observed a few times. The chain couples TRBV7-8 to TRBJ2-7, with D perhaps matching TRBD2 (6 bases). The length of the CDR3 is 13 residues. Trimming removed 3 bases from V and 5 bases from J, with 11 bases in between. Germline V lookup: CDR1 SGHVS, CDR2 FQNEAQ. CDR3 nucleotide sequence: TGTGCCAGCAGCTTCAGGCTAGCGAACGAGCAGTACTTC. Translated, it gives CASSFRLANEQYF. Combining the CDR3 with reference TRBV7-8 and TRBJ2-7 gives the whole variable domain GAGVSQSPRYKVAKRGQDVALRCDPISGHVSLFWYQQALGQGPEFLTYFQNEAQLDKSGLPSDRFFAERPEGSVSTLKIQRTQQEDSAVYLCASSFRLANEQYFGPGTRLTVT.

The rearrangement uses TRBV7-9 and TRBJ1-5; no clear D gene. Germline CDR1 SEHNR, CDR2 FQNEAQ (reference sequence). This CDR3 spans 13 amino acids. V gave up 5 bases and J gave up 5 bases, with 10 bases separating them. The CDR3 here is CASSPGNHQPQHF. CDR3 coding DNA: TGTGCCAGCAGCCCCGGGAACCATCAGCCCCAGCATTTT.

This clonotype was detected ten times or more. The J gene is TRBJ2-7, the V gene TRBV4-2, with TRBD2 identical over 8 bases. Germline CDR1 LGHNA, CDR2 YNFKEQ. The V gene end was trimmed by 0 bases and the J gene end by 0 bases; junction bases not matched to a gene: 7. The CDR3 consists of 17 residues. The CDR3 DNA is TGTGCCAGCAGCCAAGATTCGAATGCGGGAGGCTCCTACGAGCAGTACTTC. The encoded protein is CASSQDSNAGGSYEQYF.

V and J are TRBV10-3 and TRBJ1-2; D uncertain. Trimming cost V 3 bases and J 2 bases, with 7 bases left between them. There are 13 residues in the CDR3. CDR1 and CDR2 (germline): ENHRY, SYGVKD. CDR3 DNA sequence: TGTGCCATCAGTGAAAGGCGGAACTATGGCTACACCTTC. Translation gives CAISERRNYGYTF.

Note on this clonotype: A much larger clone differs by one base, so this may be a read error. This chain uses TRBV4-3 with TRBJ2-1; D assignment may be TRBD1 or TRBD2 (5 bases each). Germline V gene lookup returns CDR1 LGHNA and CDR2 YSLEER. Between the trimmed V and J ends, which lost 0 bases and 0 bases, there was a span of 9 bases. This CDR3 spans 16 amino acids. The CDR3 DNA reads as TGCGCCAGCAGCCAAGACCGGGACGACTCCTACAATGAGCAGTTCTTC. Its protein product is CASSQDRDDSYNEQFF.

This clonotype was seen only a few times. CDR3 loop: CAISGPGVESGQTVFGYTF. CDR3 nucleotide sequence: TGTGCCATCAGCGGGCCGGGGGTTGAGTCAGGCCAGACGGTCTTTGGCTACACCTTC. The genes are TRBV10-3 and TRBJ1-2; tentatively, D is TRBD1 (5 bases). The CDR3 totals 19 residues. V gave up 6 bases and J gave up 7 bases, with 33 bases separating them. The V gene's germline CDR1 is ENHRY and CDR2 SYGVKD.

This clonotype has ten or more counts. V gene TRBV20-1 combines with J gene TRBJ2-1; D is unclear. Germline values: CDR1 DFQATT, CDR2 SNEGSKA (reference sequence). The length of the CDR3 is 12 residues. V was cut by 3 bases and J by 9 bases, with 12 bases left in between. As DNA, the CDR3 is TGCAGTGCTAGTTTGTTGTGGGGTGAGCAGTTCTTC. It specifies CSASLLWGEQFF.

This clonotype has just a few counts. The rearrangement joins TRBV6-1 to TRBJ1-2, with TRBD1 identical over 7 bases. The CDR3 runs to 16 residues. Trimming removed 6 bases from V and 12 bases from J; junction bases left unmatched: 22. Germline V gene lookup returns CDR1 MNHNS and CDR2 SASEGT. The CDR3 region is CASSPRAGGIGGGDTF. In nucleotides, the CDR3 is TGTGCCAGCAGCCCACGCGCAGGGGGGATAGGAGGCGGTGACACCTTC.

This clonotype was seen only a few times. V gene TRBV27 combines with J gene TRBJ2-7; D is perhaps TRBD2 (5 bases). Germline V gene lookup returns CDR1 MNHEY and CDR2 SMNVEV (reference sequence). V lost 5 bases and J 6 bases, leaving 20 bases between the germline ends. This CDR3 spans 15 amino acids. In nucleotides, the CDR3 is TGTGCCAGCAGTCCCTATCTAAGGACTTTCCGCGAGCAGTACTTC. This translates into CASSPYLRTFREQYF.

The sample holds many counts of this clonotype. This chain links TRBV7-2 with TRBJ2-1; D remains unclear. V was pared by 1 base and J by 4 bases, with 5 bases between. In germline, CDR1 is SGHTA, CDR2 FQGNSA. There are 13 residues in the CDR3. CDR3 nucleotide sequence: TGTGCCAGCAGCTTAGTGGGTTACAATGAGCAGTTCTTC. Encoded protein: CASSLVGYNEQFF.

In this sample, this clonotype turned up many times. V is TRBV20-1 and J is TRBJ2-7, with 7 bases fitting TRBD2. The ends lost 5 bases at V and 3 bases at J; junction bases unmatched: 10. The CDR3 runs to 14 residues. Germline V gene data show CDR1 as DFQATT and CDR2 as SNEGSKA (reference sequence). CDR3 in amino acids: CSASSGLLNYEQYF. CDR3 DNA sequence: TGCAGTGCTTCGTCGGGACTACTAAACTACGAGCAGTACTTC.

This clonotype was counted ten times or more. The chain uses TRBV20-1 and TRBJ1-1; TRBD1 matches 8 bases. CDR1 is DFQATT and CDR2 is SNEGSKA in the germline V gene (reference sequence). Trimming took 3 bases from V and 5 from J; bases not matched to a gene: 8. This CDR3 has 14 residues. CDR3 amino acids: CSASPQGVGTEAFF. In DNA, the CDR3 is TGCAGTGCTAGCCCACAGGGGGTGGGAACTGAAGCTTTCTTT.

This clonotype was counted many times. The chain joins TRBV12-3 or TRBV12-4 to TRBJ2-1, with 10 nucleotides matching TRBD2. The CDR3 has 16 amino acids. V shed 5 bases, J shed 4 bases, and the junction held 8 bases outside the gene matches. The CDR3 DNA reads TGTGCCAGCAGTCCGGGCGGAGCGGGAGGGTACAATGAGCAGTTCTTC. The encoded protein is CASSPGGAGGYNEQFF.

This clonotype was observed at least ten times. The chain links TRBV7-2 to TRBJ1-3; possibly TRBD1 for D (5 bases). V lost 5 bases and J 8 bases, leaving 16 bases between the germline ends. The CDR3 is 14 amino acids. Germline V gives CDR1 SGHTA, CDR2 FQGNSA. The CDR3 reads CASSPGDRTDTIYF. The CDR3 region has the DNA TGTGCCAGCAGCCCCGGGGACCGAACGGACACCATATATTTT.

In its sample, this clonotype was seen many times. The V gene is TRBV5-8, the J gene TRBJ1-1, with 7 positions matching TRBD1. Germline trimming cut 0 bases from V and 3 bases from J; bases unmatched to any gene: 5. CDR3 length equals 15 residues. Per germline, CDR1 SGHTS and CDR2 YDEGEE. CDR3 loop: CASSLGDRGYTEAFF. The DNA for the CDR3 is TGTGCCAGCAGCTTGGGGGACAGAGGATACACTGAAGCTTTCTTT.

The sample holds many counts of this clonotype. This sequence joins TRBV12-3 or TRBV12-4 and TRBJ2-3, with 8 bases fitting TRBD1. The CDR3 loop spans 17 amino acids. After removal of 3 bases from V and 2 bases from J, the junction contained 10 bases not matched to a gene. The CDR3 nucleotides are TGTGCCAGCAGTTTTTTCCAAGGACAGGGCTACACAGATACGCAGTATTTT. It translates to CASSFFQGQGYTDTQYF.

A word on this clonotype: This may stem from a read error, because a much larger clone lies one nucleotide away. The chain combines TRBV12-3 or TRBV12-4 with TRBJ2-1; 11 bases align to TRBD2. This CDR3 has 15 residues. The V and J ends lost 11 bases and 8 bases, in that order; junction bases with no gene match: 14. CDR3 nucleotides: TGTGCCGGCACCCTTAGCGGGGGGGCCATTCATGAGCAGTTCTTC. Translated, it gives CAGTLSGGAIHEQFF.